The 20 T cell receptor beta chains reported below all come from one sample, sequenced in a study of somatic mutations in cytotoxic T cells in rheumatoid arthritis. TCRdb keeps only in-frame clones here, not all; method: immunoSEQ multiplex PCR. The table shows approximately 5,000 clones, with roughly 80% occurring only once. The specimen sequenced was CD8+ T cells sorted from blood. Receptors originate from a woman in her forties or fifties with rheumatoid arthritis.

V and J are TRBV19 and TRBJ2-3; no definite D call. Trimming cost V 5 bases and J 4 bases, with 16 bases left between them. The CDR3 is made up of 15 amino acids. The germline V gene encodes CDR1 LNHDA and CDR2 SQIVND (reference sequence). In nucleotides, the CDR3 is TGTGCCAGTAGTGAACCTTCTAGTTTTGCAGATACGCAGTATTTT. Translated, it gives CASSEPSSFADTQYF.

In the case of this clone: Other DNA sequences from this sample encode an identical CDR3 as well. V is TRBV5-1 and J is TRBJ1-1, with D possibly being TRBD1 (6 bases). Per germline, CDR1 SGHRS and CDR2 YFSETQ. The germline V and J ends were trimmed by 5 bases and 3 bases, with 14 bases remaining between them. The CDR3 covers 14 residues. CDR3 sequence (DNA): TGCGCCAGCAGATACAGGGACACTCACACTGAAGCTTTCTTT. Protein sequence: CASRYRDTHTEAFF.

The gene calls are TRBV7-3 and TRBJ2-5; D possibly corresponds to TRBD1 (5 bases). CDR1 and CDR2 from the germline V gene are SGHTA and FQGTGA. The CDR3 totals 14 residues. Trimming stripped 4 bases from V and 5 bases from J, with 14 bases between. CDR3 DNA: TGTGCCAGCAGCTGTGGGGCGCTGGGGGAGACCCAGTACTTC. This sequence encodes CASSCGALGETQYF.

The rearrangement uses TRBV6-5 and TRBJ2-3; D ambiguous. Germline V gene lookup returns CDR1 MNHEY and CDR2 SVGAGI. The CDR3 sequence is 11 residues long. V lost 8 bases and J 8 bases, leaving 11 bases between the germline ends. Here the CDR3 reads CASSYRGTQYF. The CDR3 bases are TGTGCCAGCTCGTATCGCGGTACGCAGTATTTT.

V usage is TRBV6-1 and J usage is TRBJ2-7, with TRBD1 as a possible D gene (5 bases). V lost 2 bases and J lost 9, with 17 bases in between. Germline values: CDR1 MNHNS, CDR2 SASEGT. CDR3 length: 14 amino acids. CDR3 bases: TGTGCCAGCAGTGAACTGGAGCTAGGGGTGGGGCAGTACTTC. Its protein product is CASSELELGVGQYF.

The chain employs TRBV7-8 and TRBJ1-5, with 7 bases aligning to TRBD1. The V segment lost 4 bases and the J segment 2 bases; nucleotides outside the gene matches: 14. This CDR3 spans 18 amino acids. The germline gives CDR1 SGHVS, CDR2 FQNEAQ. The CDR3 spells CASSSPEEFTGGNQPQHF. The DNA of the CDR3 is TGTGCCAGCAGCTCGCCCGAAGAATTTACAGGGGGCAATCAGCCCCAGCATTTT. The variable domain in full, with the rest retrieved from reference TRBV7-8 and TRBJ1-5, is GAGVSQSPRYKVAKRGQDVALRCDPISGHVSLFWYQQALGQGPEFLTYFQNEAQLDKSGLPSDRFFAERPEGSVSTLKIQRTQQEDSAVYLCASSSPEEFTGGNQPQHFGDGTRLSIL.

V usage is TRBV2 and J usage is TRBJ2-5, with a possible D match to TRBD1 (6 bases). This CDR3 has 13 amino acids. The ends were cut back, 10 bases at V and 1 base at J, with 13 bases in the middle. Germline V gene lookup returns CDR1 SNHLY and CDR2 FYNNEI. The DNA of the CDR3 is TGTGCCACGGAAGGACAGTTCCAAGAGACCCAGTACTTC. This codes for CATEGQFQETQYF. Full variable domain (remainder filled in from reference TRBV2 and TRBJ2-5): EPEVTQTPSHQVTQMGQEVILRCVPISNHLYFYWYRQILGQKVEFLVSFYNNEISEKSEIFDDQFSVERPDGSNFTLKIRSTKLEDSAMYFCATEGQFQETQYFGPGTRLLVL.

The gene calls are TRBV11-1 and TRBJ2-1, with TRBD2 matching 9 bases. Germline V lookup: CDR1 SGHAT, CDR2 FQDESV (reference sequence). The V segment lost 5 bases and the J segment 3 bases; nucleotides outside the gene matches: 8. The CDR3 has 16 amino acids. This chain's CDR3 is CASSPERGVFYNEQFF. DNA of the CDR3: TGTGCCAGCAGCCCCGAGCGGGGGGTCTTCTACAATGAGCAGTTCTTC.

The CDR3 DNA is TGCGCCAGCAGCCAATTGTCGTCGGGGAACACTGAAGCTTTCTTT. This encodes CASSQLSSGNTEAFF. The genes are TRBV4-1 and TRBJ1-1; D is uncertain. The CDR3 has 15 amino acids. Trimming stripped 2 bases from V and 1 base from J, with 11 bases between. The germline V gene encodes CDR1 MGHRA and CDR2 YSYEKL.

The V gene is TRBV2, the J gene TRBJ2-1; 15 bases are a match to TRBD2. The germline gives CDR1 SNHLY, CDR2 FYNNEI. CDR3 length: 16 residues. V trimming: 6 bases; J trimming: 6 bases; junction bases outside the gene matches: 6. This CDR3 reads CASRRTSGGAVNEQFF. CDR3 coding DNA: TGTGCCAGCAGACGGACTAGCGGGGGGGCGGTCAATGAGCAGTTCTTC.

V is TRBV9 and J is TRBJ1-2; TRBD1 might be the D (6 bases). This CDR3 comprises 17 residues. Deletions cut 4 bases from V and 2 bases from J, with 21 bases between. CDR1 SGDLS and CDR2 YYNGEE come from the germline V gene. CDR3 residues: CASSPGGRGMANYGYTF. CDR3 in DNA: TGTGCCAGCAGCCCAGGAGGTAGGGGGATGGCCAACTATGGCTACACCTTC.

This clone counts as medium-sized. The CDR3 here is CASSPGTAYEQYF. CDR3 DNA sequence: TGCGCCAGCAGTCCAGGGACAGCCTACGAGCAGTACTTC. J is TRBJ2-7 and V is TRBV10-1; 7 bases agree with TRBD1. The CDR3 has 13 residues. Germline trimming cut 5 bases from V and 2 bases from J; bases unmatched to any gene: 3. The V gene's germline CDR1 is WNHNN and CDR2 SYGVQD (reference sequence).

V is TRBV27 and J is TRBJ2-7, with TRBD2 matching over 7 bases. The germline V gene has CDR1 MNHEY and CDR2 SMNVEV (reference sequence). The length of the CDR3 is 14 residues. The V and J ends lost 7 bases and 0 bases, in that order; junction bases with no gene match: 6. The CDR3: CASIQSGNSYEQYF. For the CDR3, the DNA is TGTGCCAGCATCCAAAGCGGGAACTCCTACGAGCAGTACTTC.

This chain connects TRBV6-5 to TRBJ1-4, with 7 bases matching TRBD1. Per the germline V gene, CDR1 is MNHEY and CDR2 is SVGAGI. CDR3 size: 15 residues. J gave up 8 bases and V 5 bases, and 11 bases lay outside the gene matches. The DNA for the CDR3 is TGTGCCAGCAGTCCTGGACAGGAACTGGGGGAAAAACTGTTTTTT. Protein sequence: CASSPGQELGEKLFF.

The rearrangement joins TRBV7-9 to TRBJ2-2; TRBD1 matches at 8 bases. The germline CDR1 and CDR2 sequences are SEHNR and FQNEAQ (reference sequence). The CDR3 extends over 14 amino acids. V was pared by 5 bases and J by 7 bases, with 6 bases of the junction left unmatched. In DNA, the CDR3 is TGTGCCAGCAGCCTTCGGACAGGGATCGGGGAGCTGTTTTTT. It translates to CASSLRTGIGELFF.

The V and J genes are TRBV7-8 and TRBJ2-3; TRBD2 matches 7 bases. CDR3 length: 14 residues. Germline V gene sequence: CDR1 SGHVS, CDR2 FQNEAQ. V shed 6 bases, J shed 0 bases, and the junction held 3 bases outside the gene matches. This CDR3 reads CASRLASSTDTQYF. The CDR3 DNA sequence: TGTGCCAGCAGACTAGCGTCTAGCACAGATACGCAGTATTTT.

On this clone itself: The sample holds other DNA sequences that translate to the same CDR3. The chain links TRBV27 to TRBJ2-1; 10 positions agree with TRBD1. The V segment lost 2 bases and the J segment 5 bases; nucleotides outside the gene matches: 6. Germline V gene data show CDR1 as MNHEY and CDR2 as SMNVEV (reference sequence). The CDR3 covers 16 residues. The CDR3 nucleotides are TGTGCCAGCAGTTTAGGGGACAGGGGACCTAACAATGAGCAGTTCTTC. As protein: CASSLGDRGPNNEQFF.

A few counts support this clone. This chain joins TRBV14 and TRBJ1-2; possible D gene TRBD1, 5 bases. The CDR3 loop spans 14 amino acids. The germline V gene has CDR1 SGHDN and CDR2 FVKESK. V lost 0 bases and J 8 bases, leaving 13 bases between the germline ends. CDR3 nucleotides: TGTGCCAGCAGCCAAGAGAGCAGGGTCCCCGGCTACACCTTC. This translates into CASSQESRVPGYTF.

The chain links TRBV25-1 to TRBJ2-2; no clear D. This CDR3 is 14 amino acids long. Trimming took off 1 base at V and 7 bases at J, with 10 bases between the two ends. The germline V gene encodes CDR1 MGHDK and CDR2 SYGVNS. CDR3 nucleotide sequence: TGTGCCAGCAGTGAATTACTTACTAACGGGGAGCTGTTTTTT. Residues: CASSELLTNGELFF.

The chain employs TRBV29-1 and TRBJ1-2; tentative D call: TRBD1 (5 bases). The CDR3 totals 18 residues. The V and J ends lost 2 bases and 4 bases respectively, with 26 bases between them. Per germline, CDR1 SQVTM and CDR2 ANQGSEA. Here the CDR3 DNA reads TGCAGCGTTGAAATACAGGCGCCTTCATTTTCCTTTGGCTATGGCTACACCTTC. It is translated as CSVEIQAPSFSFGYGYTF.